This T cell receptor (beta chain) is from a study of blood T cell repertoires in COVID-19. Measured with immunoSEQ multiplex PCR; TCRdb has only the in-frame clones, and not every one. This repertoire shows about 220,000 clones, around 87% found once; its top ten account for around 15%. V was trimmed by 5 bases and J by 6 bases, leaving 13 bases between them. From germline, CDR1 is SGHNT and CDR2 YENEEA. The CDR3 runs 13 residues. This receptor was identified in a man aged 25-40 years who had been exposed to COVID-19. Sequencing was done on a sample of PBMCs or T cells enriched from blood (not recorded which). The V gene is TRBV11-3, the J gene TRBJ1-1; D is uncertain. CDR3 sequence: CASSTASAAEAFF. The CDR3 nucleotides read TGTGCCAGCAGCACCGCGTCGGCGGCTGAAGCTTTCTTT.